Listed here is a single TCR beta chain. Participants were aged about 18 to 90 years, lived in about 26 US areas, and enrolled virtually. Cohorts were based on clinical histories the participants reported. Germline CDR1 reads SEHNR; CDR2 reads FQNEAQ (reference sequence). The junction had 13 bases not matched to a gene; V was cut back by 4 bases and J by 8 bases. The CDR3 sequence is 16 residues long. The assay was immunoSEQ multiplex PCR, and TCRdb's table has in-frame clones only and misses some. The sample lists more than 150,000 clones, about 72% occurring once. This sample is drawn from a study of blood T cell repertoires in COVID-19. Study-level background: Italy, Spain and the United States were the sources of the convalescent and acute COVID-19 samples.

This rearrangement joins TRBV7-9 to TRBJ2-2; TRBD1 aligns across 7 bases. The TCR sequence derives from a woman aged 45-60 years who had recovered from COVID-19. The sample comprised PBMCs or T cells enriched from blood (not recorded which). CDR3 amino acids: CASSYRSNRGKGELFF. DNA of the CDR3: TGTGCCAGCAGCTACCGTTCTAACAGGGGTAAAGGGGAGCTGTTTTTT.